The 16 T cell receptor beta chains below all came from one sample that was sequenced in a study of CXCR4 blockade with PD-1 therapy in pancreatic cancer. The repertoire was sequenced with immunoSEQ multiplex PCR; TCRdb's copy has only in-frame clones and lacks some. The sample holds some 5,000 clones, roughly 53% seen once. The sample taken for sequencing was tumor tissue. These TCRs come from a human donor with pancreatic ductal adenocarcinoma.

This clone has just a few counts. This chain joins TRBV12-2 and TRBJ2-3. TRBV12-2 is a listed pseudogene. The CDR3 covers 15 residues. This chain's CDR3 is CASNVVGGRTDTQYF. Here the CDR3 DNA reads TGTGCCAGTAATGTGGTGGGGGGCCGCACAGATACGCAGTATTTT.

J is TRBJ1-6 and V is TRBV7-7, with a tentative D call TRBD1 (5 bases). CDR3 length: 15 residues. The germline V gene has CDR1 SSHAT and CDR2 FNYEAQ (reference sequence). V was trimmed by 3 bases and J by 7 bases, leaving 13 bases between them. The CDR3 spells CASSLVQGGNSPLHF. CDR3 DNA sequence: TGTGCCAGCAGCTTGGTGCAGGGAGGGAATTCACCCCTCCACTTT.

V is TRBV6-8 and J is TRBJ1-4; 8 nucleotides align to TRBD1. CDR3 length: 14 residues. Germline V gives CDR1 MNHGY, CDR2 SAAAGT. V dropped 0 bases and J dropped 11; count of bases not matched to a gene: 5. The CDR3 DNA sequence: TGTGCCAGCAGTTACTCTGGACAGGGACCCAAACTGTTTTTT. This gives the protein CASSYSGQGPKLFF.

This clone occurred once. This chain uses TRBV30 with TRBJ1-2; no clear D gene. This CDR3 spans 13 amino acids. Deletions cut 2 bases from V and 4 bases from J, with 11 bases between. The germline V gene encodes CDR1 GTSNPN and CDR2 SVGIG (reference sequence). The CDR3 is CAWSRGQAYGYTF. CDR3 DNA: TGTGCCTGGAGTCGAGGGCAGGCCTATGGCTACACCTTC.

Relative to its sample, this clone is medium-sized. The chain recombines TRBV10-3 with TRBJ2-7; D assignment may be TRBD1 or TRBD2 (5 bases each). The CDR3 totals 15 residues. Trimming left V 6 bases short and J 4 bases short, with 19 bases between. Per the germline V gene, CDR1 is ENHRY and CDR2 is SYGVKD. For the CDR3, the DNA is TGTGCCATCAGCCCCGGGACGACCAGTGGATACGAGCAGTACTTC. Its protein product is CAISPGTTSGYEQYF.

The chain links TRBV18 to TRBJ2-1; D possibly matches TRBD1 or TRBD2 (5 bases each). The CDR3 runs to 15 residues. In germline, CDR1 is KGHSH, CDR2 LQKENI. V gave up 2 bases and J gave up 3 bases, with 11 bases separating them. CDR3 amino acids: CASSPDVGGYNEQFF. The CDR3 DNA reads TGTGCCAGCTCACCAGATGTTGGGGGCTACAATGAGCAGTTCTTC.

This rearrangement joins TRBV29-1 to TRBJ2-7; 11 bases are a match to TRBD2. V dropped 6 bases and J dropped 5; count of bases not matched to a gene: 12. Looked up from germline, CDR1 is SQVTM and CDR2 is ANQGSEA. The CDR3 has 15 residues. CDR3 bases: TGCAGCGTAGGGACAGTCCCGGGACTAGCGGACGAGCAGTACTTC. Amino acid sequence: CSVGTVPGLADEQYF.

J is TRBJ2-7 and V is TRBV7-4, with D perhaps given as TRBD1 or TRBD2 (5 bases each). CDR1 is SGHVT, CDR2 SQSDAQ, per germline. The CDR3 runs to 14 residues. The germline V and J ends were trimmed by 6 bases and 5 bases, with 17 bases remaining between them. The CDR3 nucleotides read TGTGCCAGCAGTGACAAGGGGACCACGGACGAGCAGTACTTC. This sequence encodes CASSDKGTTDEQYF.

The chain couples TRBV30 to TRBJ1-2; 7 nucleotides align to TRBD1. Germline CDR1 GTSNPN, CDR2 SVGIG (reference sequence). Germline trimming cut 5 bases from V and 1 base from J; bases unmatched to any gene: 4. The CDR3 is 13 amino acids. The CDR3 nucleotides read TGTGCCTGGGGGACAGAAGTTAACTATGGCTACACCTTC. Translation: CAWGTEVNYGYTF. Drawing the rest from reference TRBV30 and TRBJ1-2, the complete variable domain is SQTIHQWPATLVQPVGSPLSLECTVEGTSNPNLYWYRQAAGRGLQLLFYSVGIGQISSEVPQNLSASRPQDRQFILSSKKLLLSDSGFYLCAWGTEVNYGYTFGSGTRLTVV.

The CDR3 loop is CASSQDLLAGGPYEQFF. In DNA, the CDR3 is TGCGCCAGCAGCCAAGATCTTCTAGCGGGGGGGCCTTATGAGCAGTTCTTC. The chain employs TRBV4-1 and TRBJ2-1; TRBD2 aligns across 12 bases. CDR1 and CDR2 (germline): MGHRA, YSYEKL. V trimming: 0 bases; J trimming: 8 bases; junction bases outside the gene matches: 8. The CDR3 has 17 amino acids.

This clone was recorded once. The chain is built from TRBV19 and TRBJ2-7; a possible D gene is TRBD1 (5 bases). Germline CDR1 is LNHDA and CDR2 is SQIVND (reference sequence). This CDR3 has 15 residues. The ends were cut back, 5 bases at V and 0 bases at J, with 14 bases in the middle. The CDR3 DNA reads as TGTGCCAGTAGTGCGGCAGGGTCGGGCTCCTACGAGCAGTACTTC. Translating it yields CASSAAGSGSYEQYF.

The chain has TRBV18 and TRBJ2-1; TRBD1 aligns across 7 bases. This CDR3 region has 14 residues. Germline V gene lookup returns CDR1 KGHSH and CDR2 LQKENI. The V gene end was trimmed by 3 bases and the J gene end by 8 bases; junction bases not matched to a gene: 7. CDR3 amino acids: CASSPGQSFDEQFF. The CDR3 DNA reads TGTGCCAGCTCACCGGGACAGTCCTTCGATGAGCAGTTCTTC.

The sample holds one count of this clone. The chain couples TRBV18 to TRBJ1-2; maybe TRBD1 (5 bases). V was trimmed by 3 bases and J by 6 bases, leaving 11 bases between them. Per the germline V gene, CDR1 is KGHSH and CDR2 is LQKENI. The CDR3 extends over 13 amino acids. CDR3 residues: CASSPNPGNGYTF. CDR3 nucleotides: TGTGCCAGCTCACCCAACCCAGGGAATGGCTACACCTTC.

This clone was counted a few times. The chain couples TRBV30 to TRBJ2-7, with TRBD2 identical over 11 bases. The germline V gene encodes CDR1 GTSNPN and CDR2 SVGIG (reference sequence). The CDR3 extends over 13 amino acids. V gave up 7 bases and J gave up 2 bases; unmatched junction bases: 4. CDR3 loop: CASGLAGTYEQYF. The CDR3 coding sequence is TGTGCCTCAGGACTAGCGGGTACCTACGAGCAGTACTTC.

A note on this clone: The junction departs from germline at one end; a sequencing error may be responsible. V usage is TRBV29-1 and J usage is TRBJ2-7; D ambiguous. The CDR3 runs 14 residues. Per the germline V gene, CDR1 is SQVTM and CDR2 is ANQGSEA. CDR3 protein: CSVRVSQNSNEQYF. The CDR3 DNA reads TGCAGCGTCCGCGTGAGTCAAAACTCCAACGAGCAGTACTTC.

The chain recombines TRBV2 with TRBJ2-7; 7 bases are shared with TRBD2. Per the germline V gene, CDR1 is SNHLY and CDR2 is FYNNEI. The trim removed 10 bases at V and 0 bases at J, leaving 6 bases unmatched. The CDR3 is made up of 13 amino acids. The CDR3 sequence is CATSGTRSYEQYF. CDR3 sequence (DNA): TGTGCCACCAGCGGGACCCGCTCCTACGAGCAGTACTTC. The variable domain in full, completed from reference TRBV2 and TRBJ2-7, reads EPEVTQTPSHQVTQMGQEVILRCVPISNHLYFYWYRQILGQKVEFLVSFYNNEISEKSEIFDDQFSVERPDGSNFTLKIRSTKLEDSAMYFCATSGTRSYEQYFGPGTRLTVT.